The 31 T cell receptor beta chains reported below all come from one sample, sequenced in a study of blood T cell repertoires in COVID-19. Using immunoSEQ multiplex PCR, the repertoire was profiled, and TCRdb retains in-frame clones only, with some absent. The profile shows some 190,000 clones, around 87% of them singletons. Source material: PBMCs or T cells enriched from blood (not recorded which). The receptor source for this set is a woman in her forties in a cohort exposed to, infected with or recovered from COVID-19 (not recorded which).

V gene TRBV7-7 combines with J gene TRBJ2-6, with 7 bases lining up with TRBD1. This CDR3 comprises 17 residues. Germline V gene data show CDR1 as SSHAT and CDR2 as FNYEAQ (reference sequence). V lost 5 bases and J lost 8; bases outside the gene matches: 15. The CDR3 DNA reads TGTGCCAGCAGCCCAAACTTACTCGGGACAGATTCCAACGTCCTGACTTTC. Encoded protein: CASSPNLLGTDSNVLTF.

The chain employs TRBV3-1 (or the pseudogene TRBV3-2) and TRBJ1-1; D remains ambiguous. This CDR3 contains 12 residues. Per the germline V gene, CDR1 is LGHDT and CDR2 is YNNKEL (reference sequence). Trimming removed 1 base at V and 8 bases at J, with 8 bases between. DNA for the CDR3: TGTGCCAGCAGCCAAGGCGGGAAAGAAGCTTTCTTT. This encodes CASSQGGKEAFF.

This chain uses TRBV15 with TRBJ1-4; 9 positions agree with TRBD1. V trimming: 8 bases; J trimming: 0 bases; junction bases outside the gene matches: 1. This CDR3 has 14 amino acids. CDR1 is LNHNV and CDR2 is YYDKDF in the germline V gene (reference sequence). CDR3 sequence reads: CATGDRATNEKLFF. The CDR3 coding sequence is TGTGCCACCGGGGACAGGGCAACTAATGAAAAACTGTTTTTT.

The chain combines TRBV28 with TRBJ2-2; D is undetermined. V was clipped by 11 bases and J by 3 bases, with 16 bases between them. CDR3 length: 14 amino acids. The germline V gene has CDR1 MDHEN and CDR2 SYDVKM. The CDR3 coding sequence is TGTGCCGCCACCTTCGGGTGGGACACCGGGGAGCTGTTTTTT. It yields the protein CAATFGWDTGELFF.

This chain joins TRBV2 and TRBJ1-5; 9 bases line up with TRBD1. Germline V lookup: CDR1 SNHLY, CDR2 FYNNEI. With 4 bases clipped from V and 4 bases from J, the junction kept 5 bases outside the gene matches. This CDR3 contains 15 residues. The CDR3 DNA reads TGTGCCAGCAGTGTCCTCGGGACAGGGAATCAGCCCCAGCATTTT. This codes for CASSVLGTGNQPQHF.

The chain links TRBV2 to TRBJ1-1, with TRBD1 identical over 7 bases. V trimming: 7 bases; J trimming: 0 bases; junction bases outside the gene matches: 2. The CDR3 has 13 residues. Germline V CDR1 and CDR2: SNHLY, FYNNEI. CDR3 coding DNA: TGTGCCAGCAACAGGGGTCTGAACACTGAAGCTTTCTTT. Its protein is CASNRGLNTEAFF.

The rearrangement joins TRBV7-9 to TRBJ2-1; a weak D match, TRBD1 (5 bases). V lost 2 bases and J lost 7, with 12 bases in between. CDR1 is SEHNR and CDR2 is FQNEAQ in the germline V gene (reference sequence). This CDR3 comprises 14 residues. DNA for the CDR3: TGTGCCAGCAGCTTACAGGGCAGGTCGAATGAGCAGTTCTTC. Amino acids: CASSLQGRSNEQFF.

This clone is a singleton in its sample. The rearrangement joins TRBV19 to TRBJ1-1; D is perhaps TRBD1 (5 bases). The V end lost 5 bases, the J end lost 1 base, and 11 bases lay between the germline ends. Germline V lookup: CDR1 LNHDA, CDR2 SQIVND (reference sequence). This CDR3 comprises 14 residues. CDR3: CASSFTGANTEAFF. The CDR3 DNA sequence: TGTGCCAGTAGTTTTACAGGTGCGAACACTGAAGCTTTCTTT.

V usage is TRBV9 and J usage is TRBJ2-3, with TRBD2 identical over 15 bases. The CDR3 consists of 19 residues. Unmatched junction bases numbered 16, after V lost 5 bases and J lost 6 bases. Germline V lookup: CDR1 SGDLS, CDR2 YYNGEE. The CDR3 protein is CASSKGPGLAGGESDTQYF. The CDR3 coding sequence is TGTGCCAGCAGTAAAGGTCCGGGACTAGCGGGGGGCGAGTCGGATACGCAGTATTTT. Supplemented by reference TRBV9 and TRBJ2-3, the full variable domain reads DSGVTQTPKHLITATGQRVTLRCSPRSGDLSVYWYQQSLDQGLQFLIQYYNGEERAKGNILERFSAQQFPDLHSELNLSSLELGDSALYFCASSKGPGLAGGESDTQYFGPGTRLTVL.

The chain uses TRBV5-1 and TRBJ1-1; 10 bases are a match to TRBD1. This CDR3 comprises 14 residues. CDR1 and CDR2 (germline): SGHRS, YFSETQ. V gave up 4 bases and J gave up 7 bases; unmatched junction bases: 7. DNA for the CDR3: TGCGCCAGCAGCCCCGGGACAGGGGCGATTGAAGCTTTCTTT. As protein: CASSPGTGAIEAFF. The entire variable domain, with the rest obtained from reference TRBV5-1 and TRBJ1-1, is as follows: KAGVTQTPRYLIKTRGQQVTLSCSPISGHRSVSWYQQTPGQGLQFLFEYFSETQRNKGNFPGRFSGRQFSNSRSEMNVSTLELGDSALYLCASSPGTGAIEAFFGQGTRLTVV.

This clone was seen a single time. The sample carries other DNA sequences with the same CDR3. The chain carries TRBV12-3 or TRBV12-4 and TRBJ1-1; possibly TRBD1 for D (5 bases). V was trimmed by 3 bases and J by 5 bases, leaving 10 bases between them. CDR3 length: 13 amino acids. The DNA of the CDR3 is TGTGCCAGCAGTTTTGGGGGAGGGACTGAAGCTTTCTTT. Residues: CASSFGGGTEAFF.

This sequence joins TRBV27 and TRBJ2-7; possibly TRBD1 for D (6 bases). V was trimmed by 5 bases and J by 6 bases, leaving 17 bases between them. CDR1 and CDR2 (germline): MNHEY, SMNVEV (reference sequence). CDR3 length: 14 amino acids. CDR3 sequence: CASSPYLGQSEQYF. Written as DNA, the CDR3 is TGTGCCAGCAGTCCGTACTTAGGACAGAGCGAGCAGTACTTC.

The chain has TRBV27 and TRBJ2-7; 8 positions agree with TRBD2. V trimming: 0 bases; J trimming: 4 bases; junction bases outside the gene matches: 8. This CDR3 spans 16 amino acids. Germline CDR1 is MNHEY and CDR2 is SMNVEV (reference sequence). The CDR3 sequence is CASSLSISLADYEQYF. CDR3 DNA: TGTGCCAGCAGTTTATCTATATCACTAGCGGATTACGAGCAGTACTTC.

The chain carries TRBV10-1 and TRBJ1-1; the match to TRBD1 covers 10 bases. The germline V gene has CDR1 WNHNN and CDR2 SYGVQD (reference sequence). Trimming at V came to 6 bases and at J to 0 bases, leaving 4 bases not matched to a gene. CDR3 size: 15 residues. CDR3 region: CASSPGQGMNTEAFF. For the CDR3, the DNA is TGCGCCAGCAGCCCGGGACAGGGGATGAACACTGAAGCTTTCTTT.

This sequence joins TRBV27 and TRBJ1-5, with D perhaps TRBD1 (6 bases). The CDR3 is 15 residues long. CDR1 and CDR2 from the germline V gene are MNHEY and SMNVEV (reference sequence). V dropped 3 bases and J dropped 5 bases, with 14 bases sitting between them. The CDR3 loop reads CASSFTGTEHQPQHF. CDR3 DNA sequence: TGTGCCAGCAGTTTCACAGGGACCGAGCATCAGCCCCAGCATTTT.

This clone was recorded only once. The genes are TRBV5-1 and TRBJ1-1; TRBD1 matches at 9 bases. CDR1 SGHRS and CDR2 YFSETQ come from the germline V gene. The CDR3 sequence is 14 residues long. Trimming removed 4 bases from V and 5 bases from J; junction bases left unmatched: 6. The CDR3 spells CASSTDRGFTEAFF. The CDR3 nucleotides read TGCGCCAGCAGCACCGACAGGGGGTTTACTGAAGCTTTCTTT.

This chain connects TRBV24-1 to TRBJ1-5, with D uncertain. From germline, CDR1 is KGHDR and CDR2 SFDVKD. The V gene lost 6 bases and the J gene lost 0 bases, with 8 bases spanning the gap. The CDR3 loop spans 14 amino acids. The CDR3 bases are TGTGCCACCAGTAGCTATTATAGCAATCAGCCCCAGCATTTT. Translated, it gives CATSSYYSNQPQHF.

This chain joins TRBV10-3 and TRBJ1-1, with 7 bases lining up with TRBD1. The CDR3 runs 15 residues. Germline V gives CDR1 ENHRY, CDR2 SYGVKD. V lost 3 bases to trimming and J lost 1 base; unmatched junction nucleotides: 5. CDR3 amino acids: CAISDRQGRNTEAFF. For the CDR3, the DNA is TGTGCCATCAGTGATCGACAGGGAAGGAACACTGAAGCTTTCTTT.

The chain couples TRBV6-6 to TRBJ2-7, with 9 bases matching TRBD1. Germline V gene data show CDR1 as MNHNY and CDR2 as SVGAGI (reference sequence). There are 14 residues in the CDR3. Trimming took 6 bases from V and 4 from J; bases not matched to a gene: 7. The CDR3 DNA reads as TGTGCCAGCAGGCCACAGGGGGCGCTGTACGAGCAGTACTTC. It yields the protein CASRPQGALYEQYF.

This rearrangement joins TRBV7-9 to TRBJ1-6; D is undetermined. V dropped 0 bases and J dropped 10 bases, with 7 bases sitting between them. Looked up from germline, CDR1 is SEHNR and CDR2 is FQNEAQ (reference sequence). This CDR3 region has 13 residues. The CDR3 sequence is CASSLAGGSPLHF. The CDR3 DNA is TGTGCCAGCAGCTTAGCTGGCGGGTCACCCCTCCACTTT.

The J gene is TRBJ2-1, the V gene TRBV9; 8 positions agree with TRBD1. This CDR3 region has 11 residues. The germline CDR1 and CDR2 sequences are SGDLS and YYNGEE. J was trimmed by 10 bases and V by 3 bases; bases with no gene match: 0. The CDR3 DNA sequence: TGTGCCAGCAGCGCAGGGGGCGAGCAGTTCTTC. Translated: CASSAGGEQFF.

The V and J genes are TRBV29-1 and TRBJ2-7, with a tentative D call TRBD2 (6 bases). Germline V CDR1 and CDR2: SQVTM, ANQGSEA. This CDR3 is built from 13 residues. Deletions cut 5 bases from V and 5 bases from J, with 16 bases between. The CDR3 region has the DNA TGCAGCGTTTTGTCGGGGGTCCTCGACGAGCAGTACTTC. Translating gives CSVLSGVLDEQYF.

This chain connects TRBV5-1 to TRBJ1-6; D not resolved. The CDR3 has 13 residues. Germline V gives CDR1 SGHRS, CDR2 YFSETQ. The germline V and J ends were trimmed by 0 bases and 9 bases, with 7 bases remaining between them. The CDR3 loop is CASSLGAGSPLHF. CDR3 DNA sequence: TGCGCCAGCAGCTTGGGCGCTGGTTCACCCCTCCACTTT.

This clone was detected only once. The V call is TRBV7-9, the J call TRBJ1-5; tentative D call: TRBD1 (6 bases). V lost 5 bases, J lost 5 bases, and 31 bases lay in between. Germline values: CDR1 SEHNR, CDR2 FQNEAQ (reference sequence). The CDR3 is made up of 20 amino acids. CDR3 sequence (DNA): TGTGCCAGCAGCACCAACGATCCATTATCGGGGACATGGGTCCATCAGCCCCAGCATTTT. It specifies CASSTNDPLSGTWVHQPQHF.

The chain is built from TRBV7-2 and TRBJ2-4; 9 nucleotides agree with TRBD2. J gave up 2 bases and V 4 bases, and 6 bases lay outside the gene matches. The germline V gene encodes CDR1 SGHTA and CDR2 FQGNSA. The CDR3 spans 16 residues. The CDR3 bases are TGTGCCAGCAGCTCGCGGGAGGGCCTCTCCAAAAACATTCAGTACTTC. Protein: CASSSREGLSKNIQYF.

The chain joins TRBV15 to TRBJ2-1, with 8 bases lining up with TRBD1. V lost 4 bases and J lost 7; bases outside the gene matches: 9. This CDR3 comprises 15 residues. Germline V lookup: CDR1 LNHNV, CDR2 YYDKDF (reference sequence). The CDR3 is CATSTGTGPRNEQFF. The CDR3 DNA follows: TGTGCCACCAGCACAGGGACAGGACCTCGAAATGAGCAGTTCTTC.

The chain is built from TRBV11-2 and TRBJ1-2; D is uncertain. This CDR3 is built from 13 residues. Germline V gene data show CDR1 as SGHAT and CDR2 as FQNNGV. Between the trimmed V and J ends, which lost 9 bases and 0 bases, there was a span of 11 bases. The CDR3 protein is CASRQGPNYGYTF. In nucleotides, the CDR3 is TGTGCCAGTAGACAAGGCCCTAACTATGGCTACACCTTC.

The CDR3, as DNA: TGCGCCAGCAGCCACAGACAACGAGTCAACACAGATACGCAGTATTTT. This translates into CASSHRQRVNTDTQYF. The chain has TRBV4-1 and TRBJ2-3; no clear D gene. V was clipped by 3 bases and J by 2 bases, with 15 bases between them. Germline V gives CDR1 MGHRA, CDR2 YSYEKL. This CDR3 spans 16 amino acids.

J is TRBJ2-5 and V is TRBV11-2; 9 positions match TRBD1. The CDR3 sequence is 15 residues long. V lost 4 bases to trimming and J lost 5 bases; unmatched junction nucleotides: 8. Germline V gives CDR1 SGHAT, CDR2 FQNNGV. This CDR3 is CASSWDRDIPETQYF. The CDR3 nucleotides read TGTGCCAGCAGCTGGGACAGGGATATCCCCGAGACCCAGTACTTC. Full variable domain (remainder filled in from reference TRBV11-2 and TRBJ2-5): EAGVAQSPRYKIIEKRQSVAFWCNPISGHATLYWYQQILGQGPKLLIQFQNNGVVDDSQLPKDRFSAERLKGVDSTLKIQPAKLEDSAVYLCASSWDRDIPETQYFGPGTRLLVL.

The chain has TRBV2 and TRBJ2-3, with D maybe TRBD2 (5 bases). The CDR3 has 15 residues. With 3 bases removed from V and 0 bases from J, the gap between germline ends came to 10 bases. From germline, CDR1 is SNHLY and CDR2 FYNNEI. The CDR3 here is CASSDGVASTDTQYF. The CDR3, as DNA: TGTGCCAGCAGTGATGGGGTAGCGAGCACAGATACGCAGTATTTT.

This clone was counted between two and nine times. This sequence joins TRBV29-1 and TRBJ1-2, with 11 positions matching TRBD1. The CDR3 length is 14 residues. The junction had 11 bases not matched to a gene; V was cut back by 5 bases and J by 9 bases. Germline CDR1 SQVTM, CDR2 ANQGSEA. This chain's CDR3 is CSVLPPGQGGSYTF. The CDR3 DNA is TGCAGCGTTCTACCGCCGGGACAGGGGGGTAGCTACACCTTC.